This is a list of T cell receptor beta chains from one sample in a study of Ad26.COV2.S vaccination and SARS-CoV-2 variants. Repertoires were generated with immunoSEQ multiplex PCR, while TCRdb's copy carries only in-frame clones and drops some. The data hold hundreds of thousands of clones, with around 88% observed a single time. This sample comprised peripheral blood, obtained in a trial of Ad26.COV2.S vaccine versus placebo. Every receptor here comes from a person aged 18 to 59 who received the Ad26.COV2.S COVID-19 vaccine or a placebo. Both conserved end residues are part of each CDR3.

TRBJ2-3 TRBV5-1 CASSPLDSGDTQYF
TRBJ1-4 TRBV5-6 CASSPRDRAEKLFF
TRBJ1-5 TRBV29-1 CSVELDRNSNQPQHF
TRBJ2-1 TRBV10-3 CAITSTGYEQFF
TRBJ2-7 TRBV6-5 CASGREGPYEQYF
TRBJ2-7 TRBV4-2 CASSQGVPPEDEQYF
TRBJ1-5 TRBV27 CASSLQGQLSPQHF
TRBJ1-2 TRBV28 CASNRQGAGYTF
TRBJ1-1 TRBV9 CASSRDRDTEAFF
TRBJ2-7 TRBV6-2/TRBV6-3 CASSQKEGPRRDRVQYF
TRBJ2-5 TRBV7-9 CASSWGTVTRETQYF
TRBJ2-5 TRBV7-9 CASSLGGTGQETQYF
TRBJ1-6 TRBV7-8 CASSFRVTASSYNSPLHF
TRBJ2-6 TRBV19 CASSPRTGGSGANVLTF
TRBJ1-5 TRBV23-1 CASSHPNVQDISNQPQHF
TRBJ1-5 TRBV28 CASSRATGAVVILYQPQHF
TRBJ1-2 TRBV13 CASSLAGGQISSGYTF
TRBJ2-2 TRBV28 CASSSRDKAAGELFF
TRBJ1-5 TRBV28 CASSFSGFVQPQHF
TRBJ2-7 TRBV12-3/TRBV12-4 CASSGVYDEQYF
TRBJ1-4 TRBV6-5 CASRAGPTNEKLFF
TRBJ2-3 TRBV3-1/TRBV3-2 CASSQVGRPDTQYF
TRBJ1-4 TRBV7-2 CASSPVGGEKLFF
TRBJ2-5 TRBV2 CASSETRGFETQYF
TRBJ2-7 TRBV4-3 CASSQVQGAHYEQYF
TRBJ1-1 TRBV2 CASSGRMMNTEAFF
TRBJ2-1 TRBV6-4 CASKTDSSYNEQFF
TRBJ1-1 TRBV18 CASSPFGTEQMNTEAFF
TRBJ2-1 TRBV23-1 CASSHRLKTSGAVNEQFF
TRBJ1-1 TRBV3-1/TRBV3-2 CASSQTRKNTEAFF
TRBJ2-7 TRBV6-2/TRBV6-3 CASSYLDYEQYF
TRBJ1-1 TRBV20-1 CSASGDLEAFF
TRBJ1-2 TRBV30 CAWRQEGYGYTF
TRBJ1-2 TRBV19 CASIEDVNRNYGYTF
TRBJ1-2 TRBV18 CASSNLPGTGASYGYTF
TRBJ1-5 TRBV6-5 CASSGTGHQPQHF
TRBJ1-1 TRBV7-9 CASSSGGARNTEAFF
TRBJ2-3 TRBV28 CASSLNPADTQYF
TRBJ2-2 TRBV4-1 CASSQDKVATTRNTGELFF
TRBJ1-6 TRBV6-5 CASEGGYYNSPLHF
TRBJ2-7 TRBV6-5 CASSEQGYEQYF
TRBJ2-3 TRBV11-2 CASSHTPGVRDTQYF
TRBJ2-5 TRBV29-1 CSVAGQAQETQYF
TRBJ1-3 TRBV6-2/TRBV6-3 CASSATPGVTGNTIYF
TRBJ2-2 TRBV28 CASSLIAGQNTGELFF
TRBJ2-5 TRBV3-1/TRBV3-2 CASSQGGQVLETQYF
TRBJ1-5 TRBV28 CASSSPERRPQHF
TRBJ2-4 TRBV7-9 CASSLEGGQKNIQYF
TRBJ2-7 TRBV28 CASSSAGQVPYEQYF
TRBJ1-5 TRBV24-1 CATSAGGNSNQPQHF
TRBJ2-2 TRBV9 CASSYDTGELFF
TRBJ2-7 TRBV11-2 CASSLVGQDIYEQYF
TRBJ2-7 TRBV19 CASSTSGNYEQYF
TRBJ2-7 TRBV7-9 CASSPRDRGTDEQYF
TRBJ2-7 TRBV2 CASRRTGGLDEQYF
TRBJ2-1 TRBV19 CASSIFGDNNEQFF
TRBJ2-5 TRBV18 CASSPSSGDQETQYF
TRBJ2-5 TRBV18 CASSRGAGGSAQETQYF
TRBJ2-5 TRBV28 CASSSTSGDQETQYF
TRBJ1-2 TRBV27 CASRTAGGGLANYGYTF